This is a list of T cell receptor beta chains from one sample in a study of regulatory T cells in long-lasting Graves disease. Each CDR3 protein gets one entry after TCRdb re-called the multiplex PCR reads with MiXCR. The table lists roughly 300,000 distinct CDR3 sequences, roughly a fifth of them singletons, with 25% to 35% in the top ten. The starting material was peripheral blood mononuclear cells (PBMCs), obtained when the disease was refractory, from a patient treated with antithyroid drugs. The receptors here all came from a female donor with Graves disease. CDR3s include the opening cysteine and the closing phenylalanine or tryptophan. D genes are given only for firm matches. Size values are once, few and many counts, or a class for expanded clones, and some rows have none.

cdr3_nt | cdr3_aa | clone_size | j_call | v_call | d_call
TGCAGCGTTGAGGGGGGGACCGGGGAGCTGTTTTTT | CSVEGGTGELFF | many | TRBJ2-2 | TRBV29-1 | TRBD2
TGCGCCAGCAGCCAAGGGGGTAGGAACTCCGGGGGTCGGGGTCAGCCCCAGCATTTT | CASSQGGRNSGGRGQPQHF | - | TRBJ1-5 | TRBV4-1 | -
TGCGCCAGCAGCCGATGGATGGCAGGGCGAGCTAACTATGGCTACACCTTC | CASSRWMAGRANYGYTF | few | TRBJ1-2 | TRBV5-1 | -
TGCGCCAGCAGCCAAGTTGGCAGCCCCTACGAGCAGTACTTC | CASSQVGSPYEQYF | - | TRBJ2-7 | TRBV4-1 | -
TGTGCCAGCCTCGGGGGCACCGGGGAGCTGTTTTTT | CASLGGTGELFF | many | TRBJ2-2 | TRBV12-3/TRBV12-4 | -
TGTGCCATCAGTGCCGCGGGACAGGGTGTAGATTCACCCCTCCACTTT | CAISAAGQGVDSPLHF | many | TRBJ1-6 | TRBV10-3 | TRBD1
TGTGCCAGCAGTAGGGCGGGAGGGATTGCAGATACGCAGTATTTT | CASSRAGGIADTQYF | - | TRBJ2-3 | TRBV28 | TRBD2
TGCAGCGATTCGACAGGGGCTAACACTGAAGCTTTCTTT | CSDSTGANTEAFF | - | TRBJ1-1 | TRBV29-1 | TRBD1
TGTGCCATCAGCAATACGGGACTAGCGGGAGGAATGGCCGGGGAGCTGTTTTTT | CAISNTGLAGGMAGELFF | few | TRBJ2-2 | TRBV10-3 | TRBD2
TGTGCCAGCAGCTTGGGGATTCGACAGTCAGACTATGGCTACACCTTC | CASSLGIRQSDYGYTF | few | TRBJ1-2 | TRBV5-8 | -
TGTGCCAGCTCTGCGATGGGAGGGGGAGGAGGCGAGCAGTACTTC | CASSAMGGGGGEQYF | few | TRBJ2-7 | TRBV9 | -
TGTGCCAGCAGTGTTAGACCTAGCACAGATACGCAGTATTTT | CASSVRPSTDTQYF | few | TRBJ2-3 | TRBV6-1 | -
TGTGCCAGCAGCTTAAGGCCCCGAGACAATGAGCAGTTCTTC | CASSLRPRDNEQFF | - | TRBJ2-1 | TRBV7-3 | -
TGTGCCAGCTCACACCCGACTATTCGTCAAGAGACCCAGTACTTC | CASSHPTIRQETQYF | many | TRBJ2-5 | TRBV18 | -
TGTGCCAGTAGTCGCGGGGGGAGCACAGATACGCAGTATTTT | CASSRGGSTDTQYF | - | TRBJ2-3 | TRBV19 | TRBD2
TGTGCCAGCAGTTACCAGGGGGCGAGCTCTGGAAACACCATATATTTT | CASSYQGASSGNTIYF | few | TRBJ1-3 | TRBV12-3/TRBV12-4 | TRBD1
TGCAGTGCTAGAGATTCAGGCCCAACTACCACATGGTCCTATAATTCACCCCTCCACTTT | CSARDSGPTTTWSYNSPLHF | - | TRBJ1-6 | TRBV20-1 | -
TGTGCCAGCACCAGGACAGGGACGACAGCCAAAAACATTCAGTACTTC | CASTRTGTTAKNIQYF | - | TRBJ2-4 | TRBV7-9 | TRBD1
TGTGCCAGCAGGCCGGGACAGGGGGCGCGCGGAAACACCATATATTTT | CASRPGQGARGNTIYF | once | TRBJ1-3 | TRBV28 | TRBD1
TGTGCCAGCAGCCAGGGGATGTATCAGCCCCAGCATTTT | CASSQGMYQPQHF | few | TRBJ1-5 | TRBV7-9 | -
TGTGCCAGCAGCTTAGAAGGGCGGGGTGGATTAACTGAAGCTTTCTTT | CASSLEGRGGLTEAFF | few | TRBJ1-1 | TRBV7-2 | -
TGCGCCAGCAGCCAAGTCGCGACAGGGGCGATCGAGCAGTACTTC | CASSQVATGAIEQYF | - | TRBJ2-7 | TRBV4-1 | TRBD1
TGTGCCAGCAGTTTAGAGGGACGCTACAATGAGCAGTTCTTC | CASSLEGRYNEQFF | few | TRBJ2-1 | TRBV27 | -
TGTGCCAGCTCACCTGAACGAACAGGGGTAGGGGAAAAACTGTTTTTT | CASSPERTGVGEKLFF | few | TRBJ1-4 | TRBV18 | TRBD1
TGTGCCAGCAGCCGACACCTAAACTATGGCTACACCTTC | CASSRHLNYGYTF | many | TRBJ1-2 | TRBV28 | -
TGCGCCAGCAGCTTGTTGGTACCACAGGGGAGGAACACTGAAGCTTTCTTT | CASSLLVPQGRNTEAFF | many | TRBJ1-1 | TRBV5-1 | TRBD1
TGCAGTGCTAGAGATCGGAACCGGGACCCAACCTACGAGCAGTACTTC | CSARDRNRDPTYEQYF | few | TRBJ2-7 | TRBV20-1 | -
TGTGCCAGCTCACCAGCCGGGGGCGGCACTGAAGCTTTCTTT | CASSPAGGGTEAFF | few | TRBJ1-1 | TRBV18 | -
TGCGCCAGCAGTGATCCCGGGACATCGGGAAACACCATATATTTT | CASSDPGTSGNTIYF | - | TRBJ1-3 | TRBV10-2 | -
TGTGCCAGCAGCTTGGGTCTAATAGAGACCCAGTACTTC | CASSLGLIETQYF | few | TRBJ2-5 | TRBV5-5 | -
TGTGCCAGCAGCCAAGTTCGTGGGGCCAACGTCCTGACTTTC | CASSQVRGANVLTF | many | TRBJ2-6 | TRBV3-1 | -
TGTGCCAGCAGTTTTCCCAGGGCGTACGAGCAGTACTTC | CASSFPRAYEQYF | many | TRBJ2-7 | TRBV28 | -
TGTGCCACCCGTATGTCTGGGAATGGGAATTATGGCTACACCTTC | CATRMSGNGNYGYTF | - | TRBJ1-2 | TRBV18 | -
TGCGCCAGCAGCCAAGATCCAGGGTCTGCTGGAAACACCATATATTTT | CASSQDPGSAGNTIYF | - | TRBJ1-3 | TRBV4-1 | -
TGTGCCAGCAGTTTATCGAGCGGACGGGTGTCCTACGAGCAGTACTTC | CASSLSSGRVSYEQYF | few | TRBJ2-7 | TRBV27 | -
TGTGCCAGCAGCTTAGGATACAGGGAGACCCAGTACTTC | CASSLGYRETQYF | many | TRBJ2-5 | TRBV7-2 | -
TGTGCCAGCAGTCCTCATCAGGGTTATCATTCACCCCTCCACTTT | CASSPHQGYHSPLHF | many | TRBJ1-6 | TRBV28 | -
TGCAGCGTCTACTTGACAGGGACATACGAGCAGTACTTC | CSVYLTGTYEQYF | many | TRBJ2-7 | TRBV29-1 | TRBD1
TGTGCCAGCAGCCGAGACAGGGGTGGTTCACCCCTCCACTTT | CASSRDRGGSPLHF | - | TRBJ1-6 | TRBV7-6 | TRBD1
TGTGCCAGCAGCTCCCCTTACAACCGGGACGTCACAGATACGCAGTATTTT | CASSSPYNRDVTDTQYF | few | TRBJ2-3 | TRBV6-2/TRBV6-3 | -
TGTGCCAGCAGACCTCGTTCAACGACAGGACGCTATGGCTACACCTTC | CASRPRSTTGRYGYTF | few | TRBJ1-2 | TRBV7-9 | -
TGTGCCAGCAGTACCGGGACAGGGCTGGCCGGGGAGCTGTTTTTT | CASSTGTGLAGELFF | few | TRBJ2-2 | TRBV6-1 | TRBD1
TGTGCCAGCAGTTTAGCGCACGGAGCAAACCCGAAAAACTTC | CASSLAHGANPKNF | many | TRBJ1-2 | TRBV12-3/TRBV12-4 | -
TGCGCCAGCAGCTTGGGTGGGGAATCAGTCTACGAGCAGTACTTC | CASSLGGESVYEQYF | many | TRBJ2-7 | TRBV5-1 | -